These 9 T cell receptor beta chains originate from one sample sequenced in a study of radiotherapy plus CTLA-4 blockade in lung cancer. The protocol was immunoSEQ multiplex PCR, while the TCRdb copy is restricted to in-frame clones and leaves out a portion. Of about 67,000 clones in the sample, 76% were seen once. The input for sequencing was peripheral blood, taken from a patient treated with radiotherapy plus ipilimumab. The receptors shown here come from a human donor with non-small cell lung cancer whose response to radiotherapy plus ipilimumab could not be evaluated. Some clones in this sample may be carry-over from other donors' samples.

The chain uses TRBV28 and TRBJ1-2; 9 nucleotides match TRBD1. This CDR3 is built from 15 residues. The ends lost 1 base at V and 7 bases at J; junction bases unmatched: 7. Germline CDR1 reads MDHEN; CDR2 reads SYDVKM. The CDR3 protein is CASSLSAQGAGGYTF. The DNA for the CDR3 is TGTGCCAGCAGTTTATCGGCACAGGGGGCCGGTGGCTACACCTTC.

This clone was recorded a few times. This chain connects TRBV28 to TRBJ1-4; 7 nucleotides line up with TRBD1. The germline V gene has CDR1 MDHEN and CDR2 SYDVKM. The J segment lost 2 bases and the V segment lost 6 bases, leaving 6 bases of the junction unmatched. The CDR3 has 15 amino acids. CDR3: CASSTGTATNEKLFF. CDR3 coding DNA: TGTGCCAGCAGCACCGGGACAGCGACTAATGAAAAACTGTTTTTT. Full variable domain (remainder filled in from reference TRBV28 and TRBJ1-4): DVKVTQSSRYLVKRTGEKVFLECVQDMDHENMFWYRQDPGLGLRLIYFSYDVKMKEKGDIPEGYSVSREKKERFSLILESASTNQTSMYLCASSTGTATNEKLFFGSGTQLSVL.

The gene calls are TRBV11-2 and TRBJ2-7, with a tentative D call TRBD2 (5 bases). Per the germline V gene, CDR1 is SGHAT and CDR2 is FQNNGV. V lost 5 bases and J 5 bases, leaving 19 bases between the germline ends. The CDR3 sequence is 15 residues long. In nucleotides, the CDR3 is TGTGCCAGCAGCCCCCCAGGAATGAGGGCGGACGAGCAGTACTTC. This gives the protein CASSPPGMRADEQYF.

The chain carries TRBV10-3 and TRBJ1-2, with 7 bases identical to TRBD1. Germline lookup yields CDR1 ENHRY and CDR2 SYGVKD. This CDR3 has 14 amino acids. The V and J ends lost 4 bases and 1 base, in that order; junction bases with no gene match: 3. Written as DNA, the CDR3 is TGTGCCATCAGTGCGAGGGACAGTAACTATGGCTACACCTTC. Its protein is CAISARDSNYGYTF.

This chain joins TRBV4-3 and TRBJ1-1; TRBD1 agrees at 8 bases. From germline, CDR1 is LGHNA and CDR2 YSLEER. The CDR3 covers 14 residues. V shed 4 bases, J shed 7 bases, and the junction held 8 bases outside the gene matches. This CDR3 is CASSRNRGRGEAFF. CDR3 nucleotide sequence: TGCGCCAGCAGCCGGAACAGGGGGAGGGGTGAAGCTTTCTTT.

J is TRBJ1-1 and V is TRBV7-9; the D gene is possibly TRBD1 (6 bases). Germline-derived CDR1 and CDR2 are SEHNR and FQNEAQ (reference sequence). The CDR3 has 17 residues. V was shortened by 5 bases and J by 1 base, with 20 bases between the two germline ends. The CDR3 DNA reads as TGTGCCAGCAGCGATCCCTACGTCCAGGGGTGGAACACTGAAGCTTTCTTT. It is translated as CASSDPYVQGWNTEAFF.

This chain uses TRBV28 with TRBJ2-7; D is perhaps TRBD1 (6 bases). In germline, CDR1 is MDHEN, CDR2 SYDVKM. Between the trimmed V and J ends, which lost 6 bases and 3 bases, there was a span of 12 bases. The CDR3 has 13 residues. The chain's CDR3 is CASSRDKDYEQYF. CDR3 nucleotide sequence: TGTGCCAGCAGCAGGGACAAGGACTACGAGCAGTACTTC.

Concerning this clone: At one end, the junction sequence differs from germline, possibly due to a read error. Within the sample, other DNA sequences also encode this same CDR3. The rearrangement uses TRBV15 and TRBJ2-7; 10 bases line up with TRBD1. The germline V gene has CDR1 LNHNV and CDR2 YYDKDF (reference sequence). The CDR3 length is 16 residues. In DNA form, the CDR3 reads TGTGCCACCAGCAGATTACCGGGACAGGGGACCTACGAGCAGTACTTT. It encodes CATSRLPGQGTYEQYF. Drawing the rest from reference TRBV15 and TRBJ2-7, the complete variable domain is DAMVIQNPRYQVTQFGKPVTLSCSQTLNHNVMYWYQQKSSQAPKLLFHYYDKDFNNEADTPDNFQSRRPNTSFCFLDIRSPGLGDTAMYLCATSRLPGQGTYEQYFGPGTRLTVT.

The chain uses TRBV18 and TRBJ2-1; 8 bases match TRBD2. The V gene end was trimmed by 2 bases and the J gene end by 4 bases; junction bases not matched to a gene: 7. The CDR3 runs to 16 residues. Germline CDR1 KGHSH, CDR2 LQKENI. CDR3 protein: CASSPAVGGGYNEQFF. The CDR3 DNA reads as TGTGCCAGCTCACCAGCGGTGGGCGGGGGGTACAATGAGCAGTTCTTC.